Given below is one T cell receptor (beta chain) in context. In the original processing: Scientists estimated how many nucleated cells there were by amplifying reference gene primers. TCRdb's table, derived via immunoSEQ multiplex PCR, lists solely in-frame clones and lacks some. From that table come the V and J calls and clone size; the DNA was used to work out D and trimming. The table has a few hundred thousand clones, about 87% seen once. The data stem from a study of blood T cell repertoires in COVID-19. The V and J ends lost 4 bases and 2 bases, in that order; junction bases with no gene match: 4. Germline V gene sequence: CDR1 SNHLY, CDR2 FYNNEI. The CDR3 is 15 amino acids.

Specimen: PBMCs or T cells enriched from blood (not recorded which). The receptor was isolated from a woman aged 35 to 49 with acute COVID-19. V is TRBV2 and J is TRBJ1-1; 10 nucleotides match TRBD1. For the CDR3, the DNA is TGTGCCAGCAGTGGACGACAGGGGGCTAACACTGAAGCTTTCTTT. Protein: CASSGRQGANTEAFF.